This T cell receptor (beta chain) was recovered during a study of cytomegalovirus exposure and HLA in healthy donors. Study-level background: About 84% of roughly 430 genotyped donors fell in the Caucasian-associated ancestry cluster.

Germline assignment: CDR1 WSHSY and CDR2 SAAADI. Trimming removed 8 bases from V and 5 bases from J, with 12 bases in between. This CDR3 contains 13 residues. The PCR employed 60 Vbeta primers together with 13 Jbeta primers. Only in-frame clones appear in the TCRdb table, and some are missing; sequencing was by immunoSEQ multiplex PCR. Here the sample spans some 90,000 clones, around three quarters being singletons. The rearrangement joins TRBV10-2 to TRBJ1-4; D is possibly TRBD1 (6 bases). The clonotype was recovered from a man aged 30 to 39 in good health and CMV-seronegative. Sequences were obtained from PBMCs. CDR3 amino acids: CASSGTRNEKLFF. The CDR3 DNA reads TGCGCCAGCTCAGGGACACGCAATGAAAAACTGTTTTTT.